This is a list of T cell receptor beta chains from one sample in a study of CD4 T cells in relation to SARS-CoV-2 and coronaviruses. Their recognized antigens are unknown. Generated by immunoSEQ multiplex PCR, the TCRdb table keeps only in-frame clones and is missing some. Of around 25,000 clones detected, 70% to 80% appear once; the ten largest clones hold 11% to 15%. The sequencing sample was made of CD4+ T cells from PBMCs, cultured in vitro. These receptor sequences come from a human donor in good health. Both conserved end residues are part of each CDR3. D genes are given only for firm matches. Clone size appears in some rows only: once, few, many, or a class for an expanded clone.

j_gene: TRBJ2-7
d_gene: NA
v_gene: TRBV25-1
abundance: NA
CDR3nt: TGTGCCAGCAGGGGGACACCTAACCCGAGGGAGTACTTC
CDR3aa: CASRGTPNPREYF

j_gene: TRBJ2-5
d_gene: TRBD2
v_gene: TRBV7-9
abundance: NA
CDR3nt: TGTGCCAGCACGACTAGCGGGCAAGAGACCCAGTACTTC
CDR3aa: CASTTSGQETQYF

j_gene: TRBJ2-6
d_gene: NA
v_gene: TRBV5-5
abundance: NA
CDR3nt: TGTGCCAGCAGCTTAGAGGGGCCGGGGGCCAACGTCCTGACTTTC
CDR3aa: CASSLEGPGANVLTF

j_gene: TRBJ2-5
d_gene: NA
v_gene: TRBV23-1
abundance: NA
CDR3nt: TGCGCCAGCAGTCCTCCGGCCGGGCAGGGAGGAGGAGAGACCCAGTACTTC
CDR3aa: CASSPPAGQGGGETQYF

j_gene: TRBJ2-5
d_gene: NA
v_gene: TRBV3-1/TRBV3-2
abundance: once
CDR3nt: TGTGCCAGCAGCCCCACTAGTTTCGAGACCCAGTACTTC
CDR3aa: CASSPTSFETQYF

j_gene: TRBJ2-7
d_gene: NA
v_gene: TRBV5-6
abundance: NA
CDR3nt: NA
CDR3aa: CASSLVGSGNGYF

j_gene: TRBJ1-1
d_gene: NA
v_gene: TRBV4-1
abundance: NA
CDR3nt: TGCGCCAGCAGCCACAACGACAGGAAAGAAATCACTGAAGCTTTCTTT
CDR3aa: CASSHNDRKEITEAFF

j_gene: TRBJ2-3
d_gene: TRBD2
v_gene: TRBV30
abundance: NA
CDR3nt: TGTGCCTGGAGTAATTTGGGACTAGCGGGAGGTGGGCAGTATTTT
CDR3aa: CAWSNLGLAGGGQYF

j_gene: TRBJ2-2
d_gene: NA
v_gene: TRBV5-1
abundance: NA
CDR3nt: TGCGCCAGCAGCTGGGGTAACACCGGGGAGCTGTTTTTT
CDR3aa: CASSWGNTGELFF

j_gene: TRBJ2-2
d_gene: NA
v_gene: TRBV7-2
abundance: large
CDR3nt: TGTGCCAGCAGCTTGGCCGATCATGTCACCGGGGAGCTGTTTTTT
CDR3aa: CASSLADHVTGELFF

j_gene: TRBJ2-1
d_gene: TRBD1
v_gene: TRBV18
abundance: NA
CDR3nt: TGTGCCAGCTCACAGGGGGCACCCTACAATGAGCAGTTCTTC
CDR3aa: CASSQGAPYNEQFF

j_gene: TRBJ1-1
d_gene: TRBD1
v_gene: TRBV19
abundance: NA
CDR3nt: TGTGCCAGTAGTATTGGTCAGGGGGAAGGTTACACTGAAGCTTTCTTT
CDR3aa: CASSIGQGEGYTEAFF

j_gene: TRBJ2-7
d_gene: TRBD1
v_gene: TRBV5-1
abundance: NA
CDR3nt: TGCGCCAGCAGCCCCGGGACAGTTACCTACGAGCAGTACTTC
CDR3aa: CASSPGTVTYEQYF

j_gene: TRBJ2-7
d_gene: TRBD1
v_gene: TRBV27
abundance: NA
CDR3nt: TGTGCCAGCAGGATGAGCCGGGACAGGGTTTACGAGCAGTACTTC
CDR3aa: CASRMSRDRVYEQYF

j_gene: TRBJ2-1
d_gene: NA
v_gene: TRBV2
abundance: NA
CDR3nt: TGTGCCAGCCACTTTGGTTTCGCGGAGTATGAGCAGTTCTTC
CDR3aa: CASHFGFAEYEQFF

j_gene: TRBJ2-7
d_gene: TRBD2
v_gene: TRBV20-1
abundance: NA
CDR3nt: TGCAGTGCTAGTTCTCGGACTAGCAGCTACGAGCAGTACTTC
CDR3aa: CSASSRTSSYEQYF

j_gene: TRBJ2-7
d_gene: NA
v_gene: TRBV5-5
abundance: NA
CDR3nt: TGTGCCAGCAGCCAGCAATACGAGCAGTACTTC
CDR3aa: CASSQQYEQYF

j_gene: TRBJ2-3
d_gene: NA
v_gene: TRBV7-8
abundance: NA
CDR3nt: TGTGCCAGCATCCCGGACAGTAACACAGATACGCAGTATTTT
CDR3aa: CASIPDSNTDTQYF

j_gene: TRBJ2-1
d_gene: TRBD2
v_gene: TRBV7-2
abundance: few
CDR3nt: TGTGCCAGCAGTCGTGGGGGGGGGAACAATGAGCAGTTCTTC
CDR3aa: CASSRGGGNNEQFF

j_gene: TRBJ2-1
d_gene: TRBD2
v_gene: TRBV2
abundance: NA
CDR3nt: TGTGCCTCCAAGGAGCGGGAGACTGAGCAGTTCTTC
CDR3aa: CASKERETEQFF

j_gene: TRBJ1-2
d_gene: NA
v_gene: TRBV5-1
abundance: once
CDR3nt: TGCGCCAGCAGCTCCGACACCACTAACTATGGCTACACCTTC
CDR3aa: CASSSDTTNYGYTF

j_gene: TRBJ1-2
d_gene: NA
v_gene: TRBV6-5
abundance: few
CDR3nt: TGTGCCACCACGTCGGTGGGGGAGGGCTACACCTTC
CDR3aa: CATTSVGEGYTF

j_gene: TRBJ1-2
d_gene: TRBD1
v_gene: TRBV7-9
abundance: few
CDR3nt: TGTGCCAGCAGCCCCGCCGGAGGGGGCCGGGTCTATGGCTACACCTTC
CDR3aa: CASSPAGGGRVYGYTF

j_gene: TRBJ1-1
d_gene: NA
v_gene: TRBV6-5
abundance: NA
CDR3nt: TGTGCCAGCAGTTACGACAGTGTGAACACTGAAGCTTTCTTT
CDR3aa: CASSYDSVNTEAFF

j_gene: TRBJ1-4
d_gene: NA
v_gene: TRBV19
abundance: NA
CDR3nt: TGTGCCAGTACCCTATTGGATGGTGAAAAACTGTTTTTT
CDR3aa: CASTLLDGEKLFF

j_gene: TRBJ2-3
d_gene: NA
v_gene: TRBV10-2
abundance: few
CDR3nt: TGCGCCATGGGGAAAGGCGTAACAGATACGCAGTATTTT
CDR3aa: CAMGKGVTDTQYF

j_gene: TRBJ1-2
d_gene: NA
v_gene: TRBV18
abundance: NA
CDR3nt: TGTGCCAGCTCCCTATACCAGGACGTGGGGCCGGATGGCTACACCTTC
CDR3aa: CASSLYQDVGPDGYTF

j_gene: TRBJ2-7
d_gene: NA
v_gene: TRBV6-5
abundance: NA
CDR3nt: TGTGCCAGCAGTTACGGGACGGGCGACTACGAGCAGTACTTC
CDR3aa: CASSYGTGDYEQYF

j_gene: TRBJ1-1
d_gene: NA
v_gene: TRBV19
abundance: NA
CDR3nt: TGTGCCAGTAGTAAAGACCAATCTTTCCGGGGCCAAGAAGCTTTCTTT
CDR3aa: CASSKDQSFRGQEAFF

j_gene: TRBJ1-2
d_gene: NA
v_gene: TRBV28
abundance: NA
CDR3nt: TGTGCCAGCAGTTCTCTCGGGGCGATGTCTAATGGCTACACCTTC
CDR3aa: CASSSLGAMSNGYTF

j_gene: TRBJ2-7
d_gene: TRBD1
v_gene: TRBV5-6
abundance: once
CDR3nt: TGTGCCAGCAGCTCCACAGGGGCCGGCGAGCAGTACTTC
CDR3aa: CASSSTGAGEQYF

j_gene: TRBJ2-3
d_gene: TRBD2
v_gene: TRBV9
abundance: few
CDR3nt: TGTGCCAGCAGCTTTAGCGGGAGCGGCACAGATACGCAGTATTTT
CDR3aa: CASSFSGSGTDTQYF

j_gene: TRBJ2-4
d_gene: TRBD2
v_gene: TRBV11-2
abundance: NA
CDR3nt: TGTGCCAGCAGGACAAGCGGGAGGGCCAAAAACATTCAGTACTTC
CDR3aa: CASRTSGRAKNIQYF

j_gene: TRBJ2-3
d_gene: TRBD2
v_gene: TRBV20-1
abundance: NA
CDR3nt: TGCAGTGCTAGTATTAGCGGGAGGATCACAGATACGCAGTATTTT
CDR3aa: CSASISGRITDTQYF

j_gene: TRBJ2-7
d_gene: NA
v_gene: TRBV3-1/TRBV3-2
abundance: once
CDR3nt: TGTGCCAGCAGCCAAGATTGGGGTAGAATCGAGCAGTACTTC
CDR3aa: CASSQDWGRIEQYF

j_gene: TRBJ2-1
d_gene: NA
v_gene: TRBV1
abundance: NA
CDR3nt: TGCACCAGCAGCCAATTGGTCCCCGGTGGATTCTTC
CDR3aa: CTSSQLVPGGFF

j_gene: TRBJ2-7
d_gene: NA
v_gene: TRBV19
abundance: NA
CDR3nt: TGTGCCAGTAGTATAGACAGGGGTTACGAGCAGTACTTC
CDR3aa: CASSIDRGYEQYF

j_gene: TRBJ2-5
d_gene: TRBD2
v_gene: TRBV7-6
abundance: once
CDR3nt: TGTGCCAGCAGCTTCTCCGGGACTAGCGGAGCCTGGGAGACCCAGTACTTC
CDR3aa: CASSFSGTSGAWETQYF

j_gene: TRBJ1-2
d_gene: TRBD1
v_gene: TRBV7-3
abundance: NA
CDR3nt: TGTGCCAGCAGCCGAGACAGGGGGGGAGGCTACACCTTC
CDR3aa: CASSRDRGGGYTF

j_gene: TRBJ2-5
d_gene: NA
v_gene: TRBV3-1/TRBV3-2
abundance: NA
CDR3nt: TGTGCCAGCAGCCAAGCCGTACAAGAGACCCAGTACTTC
CDR3aa: CASSQAVQETQYF

j_gene: TRBJ1-3
d_gene: NA
v_gene: TRBV3-1/TRBV3-2
abundance: NA
CDR3nt: TGTGCCAGCAGCCAATCAGCGAGCTCTGGAAACACCATATATTTT
CDR3aa: CASSQSASSGNTIYF

j_gene: TRBJ2-1
d_gene: TRBD2
v_gene: TRBV6-4
abundance: few
CDR3nt: TGTGCCAGCAGCCGTCTGGCGGGAGACTACAATGAGCAGTTCTTC
CDR3aa: CASSRLAGDYNEQFF

j_gene: TRBJ1-2
d_gene: NA
v_gene: TRBV30
abundance: NA
CDR3nt: TGTGCCTGGAGTGTGTTTTCGGGAGGCGGCTACACCTTC
CDR3aa: CAWSVFSGGGYTF

j_gene: TRBJ2-3
d_gene: TRBD2
v_gene: TRBV9
abundance: NA
CDR3nt: TGTGCCAGCAGCGCGGACTCGGGAGGGTACACAGATACGCAGTATTTT
CDR3aa: CASSADSGGYTDTQYF

j_gene: TRBJ1-4
d_gene: NA
v_gene: TRBV5-1
abundance: NA
CDR3nt: TGCGCCAGCAGCTTAGTTTCAGGGTCAACTAATGAAAAACTGTTTTTT
CDR3aa: CASSLVSGSTNEKLFF

j_gene: TRBJ2-3
d_gene: TRBD2
v_gene: TRBV9
abundance: NA
CDR3nt: TGTGCCAGCAGCGGGCCGGGACTAGCGAACACAGATACGCAGTATTTT
CDR3aa: CASSGPGLANTDTQYF

j_gene: TRBJ1-5
d_gene: NA
v_gene: TRBV28
abundance: NA
CDR3nt: TGTGCCAGCAGCCCCGAGATGGGGGCCAATCAGCCCCAGCATTTT
CDR3aa: CASSPEMGANQPQHF

j_gene: TRBJ2-1
d_gene: NA
v_gene: TRBV6-2/TRBV6-3
abundance: NA
CDR3nt: TGTGCCAGCAGTCACTCGTTTATTTACAATGAGCAGTTCTTC
CDR3aa: CASSHSFIYNEQFF

j_gene: TRBJ2-3
d_gene: TRBD2
v_gene: TRBV5-1
abundance: NA
CDR3nt: TGCGCCAGCAGCTCGGGGACTAGCAAGCATGATACGCAGTATTTT
CDR3aa: CASSSGTSKHDTQYF

j_gene: TRBJ2-2
d_gene: TRBD2
v_gene: TRBV2
abundance: NA
CDR3nt: TGTGCCAGCAGCCCGGGACTAGCAGGCGGGGAGCTGTTTTTT
CDR3aa: CASSPGLAGGELFF

j_gene: TRBJ1-6
d_gene: NA
v_gene: TRBV28
abundance: NA
CDR3nt: TGTGCCAGCAGTTTGACCCAGTTAGAAAAATCACCCCTCCACTTT
CDR3aa: CASSLTQLEKSPLHF

j_gene: TRBJ1-4
d_gene: NA
v_gene: TRBV19
abundance: NA
CDR3nt: TGTGCCAGTAGTATCTTGCCGAGTGAAAAACTGTTTTTT
CDR3aa: CASSILPSEKLFF

j_gene: TRBJ2-7
d_gene: TRBD1
v_gene: TRBV4-2
abundance: medium-sized
CDR3nt: TGTGCCAGCAGCCAAGATAGCGGGACAGGGGGCCTCTACGAGCAGTACTTC
CDR3aa: CASSQDSGTGGLYEQYF

j_gene: TRBJ1-3
d_gene: NA
v_gene: TRBV4-2
abundance: NA
CDR3nt: TGTGCCAGCAGCCAAGATCTTGGGTCAGGAAACACCATATATTTT
CDR3aa: CASSQDLGSGNTIYF